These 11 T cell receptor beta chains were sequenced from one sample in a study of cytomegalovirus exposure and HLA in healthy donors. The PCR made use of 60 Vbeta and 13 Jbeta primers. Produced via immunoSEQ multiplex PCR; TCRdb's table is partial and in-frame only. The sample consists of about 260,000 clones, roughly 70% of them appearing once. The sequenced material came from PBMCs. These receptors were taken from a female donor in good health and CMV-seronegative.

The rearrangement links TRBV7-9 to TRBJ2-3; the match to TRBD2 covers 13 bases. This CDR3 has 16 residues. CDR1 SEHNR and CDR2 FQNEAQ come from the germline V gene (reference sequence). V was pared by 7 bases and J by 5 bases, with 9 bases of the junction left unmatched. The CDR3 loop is CASNPAGTSGKDTQYF. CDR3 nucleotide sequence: TGTGCCAGCAATCCGGCCGGGACTAGCGGGAAAGATACGCAGTATTTT.

CDR3 sequence reads: CASSYREGYGYTF. CDR3 DNA: TGTGCCAGCAGTTACCGGGAGGGGTATGGCTACACCTTC. The chain carries TRBV6-5 and TRBJ1-2, with D perhaps TRBD1 (5 bases). The CDR3 spans 13 residues. CDR1 is MNHEY and CDR2 is SVGAGI in the germline V gene. V lost 2 bases and J 5 bases, leaving 9 bases between the germline ends.

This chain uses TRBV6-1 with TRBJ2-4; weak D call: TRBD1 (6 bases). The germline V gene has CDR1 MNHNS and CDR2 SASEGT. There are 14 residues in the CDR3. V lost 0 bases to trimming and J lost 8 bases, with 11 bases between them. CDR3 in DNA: TGTGCCAGCAGTGAAGCCCTAAAGGGGGACATTCAGTACTTC. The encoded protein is CASSEALKGDIQYF.

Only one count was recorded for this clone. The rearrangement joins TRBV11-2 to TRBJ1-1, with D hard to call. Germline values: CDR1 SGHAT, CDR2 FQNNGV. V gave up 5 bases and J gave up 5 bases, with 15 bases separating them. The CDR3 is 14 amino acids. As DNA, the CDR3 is TGTGCCAGCAGCCCATGGGCCGGGAGAACTGAAGCTTTCTTT. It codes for CASSPWAGRTEAFF.

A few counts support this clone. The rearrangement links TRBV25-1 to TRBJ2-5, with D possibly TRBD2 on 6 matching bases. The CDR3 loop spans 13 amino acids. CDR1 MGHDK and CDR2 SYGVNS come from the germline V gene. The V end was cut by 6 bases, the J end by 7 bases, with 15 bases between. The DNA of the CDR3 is TGTGCCAGCAGGAGAGCGGGTGATAGGACCCAGTACTTC. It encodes CASRRAGDRTQYF. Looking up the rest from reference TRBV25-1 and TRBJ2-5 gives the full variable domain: EADIYQTPRYLVIGTGKKITLECSQTMGHDKMYWYQQDPGMELHLIHYSYGVNSTEKGDLSSESTVSRIRTEHFPLTLESARPSHTSQYLCASRRAGDRTQYFGPGTRLLVL.

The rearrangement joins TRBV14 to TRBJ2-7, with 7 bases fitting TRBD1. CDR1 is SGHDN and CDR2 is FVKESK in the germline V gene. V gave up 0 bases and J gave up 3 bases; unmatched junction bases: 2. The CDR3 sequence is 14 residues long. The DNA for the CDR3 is TGTGCCAGCAGCCAAGACGGGACAGTCTACGAGCAGTACTTC. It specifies CASSQDGTVYEQYF.

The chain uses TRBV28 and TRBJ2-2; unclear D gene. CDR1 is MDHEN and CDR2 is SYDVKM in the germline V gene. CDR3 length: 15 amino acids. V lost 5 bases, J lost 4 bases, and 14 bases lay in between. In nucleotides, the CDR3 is TGTGCCAGCAGTCCCGGTAGCTTGGGCACCGGGGAGCTGTTTTTT. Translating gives CASSPGSLGTGELFF.

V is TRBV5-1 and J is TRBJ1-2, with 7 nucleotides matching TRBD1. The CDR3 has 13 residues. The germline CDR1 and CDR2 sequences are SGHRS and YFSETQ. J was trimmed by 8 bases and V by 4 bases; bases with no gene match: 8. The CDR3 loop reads CASSDWAGGGYTF. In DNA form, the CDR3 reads TGCGCCAGCAGCGATTGGGCAGGGGGAGGCTACACCTTC.

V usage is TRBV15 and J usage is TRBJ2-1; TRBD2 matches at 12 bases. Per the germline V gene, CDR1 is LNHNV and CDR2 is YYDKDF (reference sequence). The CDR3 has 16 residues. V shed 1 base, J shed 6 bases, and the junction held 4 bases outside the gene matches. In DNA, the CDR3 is TGTGCCACCAGCAGAGGGGGACTAGCGGGTTTCAATGAGCAGTTCTTC. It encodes CATSRGGLAGFNEQFF. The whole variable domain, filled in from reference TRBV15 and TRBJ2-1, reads DAMVIQNPRYQVTQFGKPVTLSCSQTLNHNVMYWYQQKSSQAPKLLFHYYDKDFNNEADTPDNFQSRRPNTSFCFLDIRSPGLGDTAMYLCATSRGGLAGFNEQFFGPGTRLTVL.

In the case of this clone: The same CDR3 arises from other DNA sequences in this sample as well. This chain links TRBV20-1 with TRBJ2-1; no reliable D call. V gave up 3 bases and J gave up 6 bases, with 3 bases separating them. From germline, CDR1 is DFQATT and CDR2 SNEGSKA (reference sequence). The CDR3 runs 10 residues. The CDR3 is CSASSNEQFF. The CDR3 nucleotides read TGCAGTGCTAGCTCCAATGAGCAGTTCTTC.

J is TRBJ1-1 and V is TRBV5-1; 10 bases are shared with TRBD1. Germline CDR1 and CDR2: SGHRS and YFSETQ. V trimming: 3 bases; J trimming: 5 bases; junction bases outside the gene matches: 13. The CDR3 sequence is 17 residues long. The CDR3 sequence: CASSWRSSGQGGTEAFF. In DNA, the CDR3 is TGCGCCAGCAGCTGGAGATCTTCCGGACAGGGGGGTACTGAAGCTTTCTTT.